A selection of T cell receptor beta chains follows, all from one sample in a study of blood T cell repertoires in COVID-19. Clones were sequenced by immunoSEQ multiplex PCR, and TCRdb holds only the in-frame ones, with some missing. This table holds approximately 230,000 clones, around 90% found once. Specimen: PBMCs or T cells enriched from blood (not recorded which). These receptors were taken from a woman aged 25 to 45 with acute COVID-19. Both conserved end residues are part of each CDR3. A D gene is named only where the DNA matches it firmly. A row's size may be missing; if present it is once, few, many or a size class.

CDR3 DNA,CDR3 protein,V gene,J gene,clone size,D gene
TGTGCCACCAGCAGGACCGACAGGGGGACTGAAGCTTTCTTT,CATSRTDRGTEAFF,TRBV15,TRBJ1-1,-,TRBD1
TGTGCCAGCAGTGATCGTTTCGGAAAACTGTTTTTT,CASSDRFGKLFF,TRBV2,TRBJ1-4,-,-
TGTGCCAGCAGCCTACGGGGAGGGGATCAGCCCCAGCATTTT,CASSLRGGDQPQHF,TRBV7-6,TRBJ1-5,-,-
TGTGCCAGCAGTGAACGGACAGGAGCCTTCAATCAGCCCCAGCATTTT,CASSERTGAFNQPQHF,TRBV6-1,TRBJ1-5,-,TRBD1
TGTGCCAGCAGCCCGGACACTTCGGTCACCGGGGAGCTGTTTTTT,CASSPDTSVTGELFF,TRBV5-6,TRBJ2-2,-,-
TGTGCCAGCAGCCAGGCCAGGGTCAATTATGAAAAACTGTTTTTT,CASSQARVNYEKLFF,TRBV28,TRBJ1-4,-,-
TGTGCCAGCAGTTACTCGACGCGGGACCCCTACGAGCAGTACTTC,CASSYSTRDPYEQYF,TRBV6-5,TRBJ2-7,-,-
TGTGCCAGCAGTTACTCGGAGGGGAGGGCAGATACGCAGTATTTT,CASSYSEGRADTQYF,TRBV6-5,TRBJ2-3,-,TRBD2
TGTGCCAGCAGCGTAGAGGCAGGGCGCGGAAACACCATATATTTT,CASSVEAGRGNTIYF,TRBV9,TRBJ1-3,-,-
TGCGCCAGCAGCTTGGCCGGGACTAGGGGAGAGCAGTACTTC,CASSLAGTRGEQYF,TRBV5-1,TRBJ2-7,-,TRBD2
TGTGCCAGCAGCGAGGGGGACTATGGCTACACCTTC,CASSEGDYGYTF,TRBV7-9,TRBJ1-2,-,-
TGCAGTGCTAGGTCGTCCGGCTACACCTTC,CSARSSGYTF,TRBV20-1,TRBJ1-2,-,-
TGTGCCAGCAGCCTTCTGGTGCGGGGGGGCGGTGATACGCAGTATTTT,CASSLLVRGGGDTQYF,TRBV7-9,TRBJ2-3,once,TRBD2
TGCAGCGCCAGACAGGGGGCGGACGAGCAGTACTTC,CSARQGADEQYF,TRBV29-1,TRBJ2-7,-,TRBD1
TGTGCCACCAGTGACCCCCTGGCGGGGGGGCCGACCGGGGAGCTGTTTTTT,CATSDPLAGGPTGELFF,TRBV24-1,TRBJ2-2,-,TRBD2
TGCAGCGTCACAGCGGGGGGCTCCTACAATGAGCAGTTCTTC,CSVTAGGSYNEQFF,TRBV29-1,TRBJ2-1,-,TRBD2
TGCGCCAGCAGCCAAGACGGTCAAGAGACCCAGTACTTC,CASSQDGQETQYF,TRBV4-3,TRBJ2-5,-,-
TGTGCCAGCTCCCCCGACCGGACACAGCAGCCCCAGCATTTT,CASSPDRTQQPQHF,TRBV18,TRBJ1-5,-,-
TGTGCCAGCAGCCCCGGGACTAGTTTCACAGATACGCAGTATTTT,CASSPGTSFTDTQYF,TRBV7-2,TRBJ2-3,-,TRBD2
TGTGCCAGCTTTCCCCTTGGTCGGTTGCAGGCTGAAGCTTTCTTT,CASFPLGRLQAEAFF,TRBV2,TRBJ1-1,once,-
TGTGCCAGGAACCTCGGACAGAGCTACGAGCAGTACTTC,CARNLGQSYEQYF,TRBV28,TRBJ2-7,once,-
TGTGCCATCAGCCCCGGTGGAGGTAATAACTATGGCTACACCTTC,CAISPGGGNNYGYTF,TRBV10-3,TRBJ1-2,few,-
TGTGCCAGCAGCTTCCCCGGGGGTCTCATCGGCGACACTGAAGCTTTCTTT,CASSFPGGLIGDTEAFF,TRBV5-4,TRBJ1-1,-,-
TGTGCCAGCAGCTTTAGACAGGGTAGTGAAAAACTGTTTTTT,CASSFRQGSEKLFF,TRBV5-6,TRBJ1-4,once,TRBD1
TGTGCCAGCAGTTTTGAGGGAAACGAGCAGTACTTC,CASSFEGNEQYF,TRBV28,TRBJ2-7,-,-
TGTGCCAGCAGCGACGGGACTAGTCGTACAGATACGCAGTATTTT,CASSDGTSRTDTQYF,TRBV7-3,TRBJ2-3,-,TRBD2
TGTGCCAGCAGCTTCGAGAAGACAGGCCCTCTCAACTATGGCTACACCTTC,CASSFEKTGPLNYGYTF,TRBV5-4,TRBJ1-2,-,-
TGTGCCAGCAGTTTGACTGGGAGAGGCGAAAAACTGTTTTTT,CASSLTGRGEKLFF,TRBV6-5,TRBJ1-4,-,-
TGTGCCAGCAGGTTCGCAGGGGAGGGTGGTCTATCCAAAAACATTCAGTACTTC,CASRFAGEGGLSKNIQYF,TRBV28,TRBJ2-4,-,-
TGTGCCAGCAGCCCCTCCGGGGGTTTCTTGGCGCAGGAGCAGTACTTC,CASSPSGGFLAQEQYF,TRBV14,TRBJ2-7,-,-
TGTGCCAGCAGCCAAGCCGGGACAGATACGCAGTATTTT,CASSQAGTDTQYF,TRBV3-1/TRBV3-2,TRBJ2-3,-,-
TGTGCCAGCAGCCCTATATTTGATATGGATTCACCCCTCCACTTT,CASSPIFDMDSPLHF,TRBV28,TRBJ1-6,few,-
TGTGCCAGCAGCCCGCCGGCAGGGGGTATTTACGAGCAGTACTTC,CASSPPAGGIYEQYF,TRBV28,TRBJ2-7,-,TRBD1
TGTGCCAGCAGCCCCCCGTCCAGGCGCTTCTATGGCTACACCTTC,CASSPPSRRFYGYTF,TRBV5-6,TRBJ1-2,-,-
TGCGCCAGCAGCTTGGGGGAGACTGGAAACACCATATATTTT,CASSLGETGNTIYF,TRBV5-1,TRBJ1-3,-,-
TGTGCCAGCAGCTTAGTGGGGGGACAGGGGGAATATGAGCAGTTCTTC,CASSLVGGQGEYEQFF,TRBV7-9,TRBJ2-1,-,TRBD1
TGTGCCAGCAGTTTACCCGGACAGGACGGAAAACTGTTTTTT,CASSLPGQDGKLFF,TRBV28,TRBJ1-4,-,TRBD1
TGCAGCGCCGTACTAGCGGGAGCCTACGAGCAGTACTTC,CSAVLAGAYEQYF,TRBV29-1,TRBJ2-7,-,TRBD2
TGTGCCAGCAGCCGAACGGACAGGGCCTACGAGCAGTACTTC,CASSRTDRAYEQYF,TRBV7-6,TRBJ2-7,-,TRBD1
TGCGCCAGCAGCTTGGGTGGACAGGGAGGGACTGAAGCTTTCTTT,CASSLGGQGGTEAFF,TRBV5-1,TRBJ1-1,few,TRBD1
TGTGCCAGCAGTGTCCTCGGGGCTAGCGGGACAGATACGCAGTATTTT,CASSVLGASGTDTQYF,TRBV6-4,TRBJ2-3,-,TRBD2
TGTGCCAGCAGCTTGGAGAGGGGGCGGGGGACCCAGTACTTC,CASSLERGRGTQYF,TRBV5-4,TRBJ2-5,-,-
TGTGCCACCAGTTTACGGGACAGGGGCACAGATACGCAGTATTTT,CATSLRDRGTDTQYF,TRBV24-1,TRBJ2-3,-,TRBD1
TGCGCCAGCAGCTTGAGGGGGATAAGCACAGATACGCAGTATTTT,CASSLRGISTDTQYF,TRBV5-1,TRBJ2-3,-,-
TGTGCCTCGCTTTCGGGGGGCGCTGGCACCGGGGAGCTGTTTTTT,CASLSGGAGTGELFF,TRBV10-3,TRBJ2-2,-,-
TGCGCCAGCAGCTTGGGGACAGGGGGGCAAGCGATGAACACTGAAGCTTTCTTT,CASSLGTGGQAMNTEAFF,TRBV5-1,TRBJ1-1,few,TRBD1
TGTGCCAGCAGCCTGGGTAGAATGGACTATGGCTACACCTTC,CASSLGRMDYGYTF,TRBV5-6,TRBJ1-2,-,-
TGCGCCAGCAGCCAGGTGGGCCTCACCGGGGAGCTGTTTTTT,CASSQVGLTGELFF,TRBV4-3,TRBJ2-2,-,-
TGCAGTGCTAGTGAGGGGGGGCAGGGTTGGCAGCCCCAGCATTTT,CSASEGGQGWQPQHF,TRBV20-1,TRBJ1-5,few,-
TGTGCCAGCAGCGTAGCAACTAGCGGGAGTTATGAGCAGTTCTTC,CASSVATSGSYEQFF,TRBV9,TRBJ2-1,-,TRBD2
TGTGCCAGCAGTGCCAGGGAACAAGCAACTAATGAAAAACTGTTTTTT,CASSAREQATNEKLFF,TRBV6-1,TRBJ1-4,-,-
TGTGCCACCAGCAGAGGGAGGGGCTATAATTCACCCCTCCACTTT,CATSRGRGYNSPLHF,TRBV15,TRBJ1-6,-,-